This TCR beta chain was captured by sequencing in a study of tumor and adjacent non-tumor tissue in lung cancer (dated by TCRdb to the late 2010s). About the study as a whole: By cancer type, the cohort comprised some twelve adenocarcinoma patients, a couple of squamous cell carcinoma patients and 1 small cell lung cancer patient. A few dozen paired specimens, one tumor and one normal lung sample per patient, were profiled by TCRbeta CDR3 sequencing. Among the approximately 15 patients, ages ranged from roughly 31 to 80 years, approximately 10 were men and 5 were women, and disease was TNM stage I to III. In total, sequencing yielded fewer than 150 million productive TCRbeta reads, which works out to an average of about 4.17 million reads per sample. Bulk TCRbeta repertoires were compared between lung tumor tissue and matched distant non-tumor lung tissue obtained from fewer than 16 lung cancer patients.

The library relied on multiplex PCR. The sequencing machine was an Illumina HiSeq 2500. TCRbeta libraries were constructed through three rounds of nested PCR with primers (Table S4) according to protocols adapted from ARM-PCR. Before sequencing, PCR products of 200-500 bp were excised from the gel and purified with the QIAquick gel extraction kit. As for the original processing: Trimmomatic was used to clean the reads, FLASH was used to merge the reads into complete CDR3 sequences, and MiTCR was used to assign the reads to V(D)J germline segments. Clonal diversity was computed as the inverse Simpson's index with VDJtools. A read counted as productive if the sequence was in-frame and lacked a premature stop codon. TCRdb handled the public reads itself, with Q25 trimming in fastp and clone calling in MiXCR, and kept productive beta chains. Under each unique CDR3 protein, matching rows form one entry showing the most common genes and DNA. The V and J calls come from TCRdb's annotation, not from the publication. In this sample the table shows under 100,000 distinct CDR3 sequences, about three fifths of which occur a single time. The ten largest clones take up 15% of the sample.

This clonotype has only one observation. Its specific antigen is unknown. No base quality information exists; no much larger clone differs at one position. A lone read is weak support. RNA was extracted from bulk unsorted tissue and checked for quality with a NanoDrop ND-1000 and an Agilent 2100. Newly diagnosed lung cancer patients without prior chemotherapy who had been admitted for thoracic surgery in China between August and November 2014 were enrolled as donors. Patients who had received previous radiotherapy or chemotherapy, or who had another concurrent cancer, were excluded from the study. Pieces of surgical tissue measuring about 1-2.3 cm3 were kept in RNAlater solution and held at -80 degrees C until needed. The paper's findings and limits, for the study overall: Because peripheral blood was not sequenced, blood TCRbeta repertoires in the lung cancer patients of the study were not examined. In normal lung, the top 100 clones accounted for a significantly larger cumulative share of the repertoire than in tumor tissue. The methods do not name the sequencing platform or mention unique molecular identifiers. Significantly higher TCR diversity was found in younger patients, and higher tumor TCR diversity was associated with shorter overall and disease-free survival. Only about 15 patients were in the cohort, and the authors stated that larger samples and more detailed clinical data are needed. Tumor tissue showed significantly higher TCR diversity (inverse Simpson) than normal lung tissue, at around 450 vs 150 (P = 0.0075, Mann-Whitney U test).

CDR1 and CDR2 (SGHAT, FQDESV) derive from the germline V gene (reference sequence). Clipping removes 6 bases from V and 17 bases from J, with 21 as the unmatched junction base count. The CDR3 runs 15 amino acids, cysteine and phenylalanine included. The kept DNA is CDR3 alone, 45 bases in frame from the first base. The sample comprised lung tumor tissue. The chain is made from TRBV11-1 and TRBJ1-4, with 7 central nucleotides matching TRBD1. The TCR originated in a man between 70 and 80 years old with non-small cell lung cancer. The CDR3 region reads CASSRDSQTNEKPFF. The bases are TGTGCCAGCAGTCGGGACAGCCAAACTAATGAAAAACCTTTTTTT.